A selection of T cell receptor beta chains follows, all from one sample in a study of blood T cell repertoires in COVID-19. Clones were sequenced by immunoSEQ multiplex PCR, and TCRdb holds only the in-frame ones, with some missing. The data hold nearly 300,000 clones, with around 89% observed a single time. The sample comprised peripheral blood. These receptors all come from a woman aged 25 to 45 who had recovered from COVID-19. Both conserved end residues are part of each CDR3. The D gene is left open where the match is weak. Not all rows give a size; the values are once, few, many and, for expanded clones, a class.

clone_size	d_call	cdr3_length	v_call	j_call	cdr3_aa	cdr3_nt
.	TRBD1	13	TRBV11-2	TRBJ2-5	CASRPGGGETQYF	TGTGCCAGCAGACCAGGGGGCGGGGAGACCCAGTACTTC
.	TRBD1	14	TRBV6-5	TRBJ2-1	CASSYGQGYNEQFF	TGTGCCAGCAGTTATGGACAGGGGTACAATGAGCAGTTCTTC
few	.	15	TRBV7-6	TRBJ1-2	CASSLGGRANYGYTF	TGTGCCAGCAGCTTAGGCGGCAGAGCTAACTATGGCTACACCTTC
few	TRBD1	12	TRBV13	TRBJ1-2	CASSFYRGGYTF	TGTGCCAGCAGCTTCTACAGGGGTGGCTACACCTTC
.	.	14	TRBV7-2	TRBJ1-4	CASRDGHRNEKLFF	TGTGCCAGCAGAGACGGTCACAGGAATGAAAAACTGTTTTTT
.	.	13	TRBV7-2	TRBJ2-7	CASSFGGRYEQYF	TGTGCCAGCAGCTTCGGCGGGCGATACGAGCAGTACTTC
.	.	15	TRBV5-1	TRBJ1-2	CASSLGGTGLYGYTF	TGCGCCAGCAGCTTGGGGGGAACAGGGCTCTACGGCTACACCTTC
.	.	15	TRBV30	TRBJ1-4	CAWSPVSRGVEKLFF	TGTGCCTGGAGTCCCGTCTCCAGGGGAGTAGAAAAACTGTTTTTT
.	.	14	TRBV12-5	TRBJ1-2	CASGLVPGAGGYTF	TGTGCTAGTGGTTTGGTTCCAGGGGCGGGTGGCTACACCTTC
.	.	16	TRBV3-1/TRBV3-2	TRBJ1-1	CASSQDLEGVRAEAFF	TGTGCCAGCAGCCAAGATCTTGAGGGGGTCCGGGCTGAAGCTTTCTTT
once	.	14	TRBV7-3	TRBJ1-1	CASSFEGMNTEAFF	TGTGCCAGCAGCTTCGAGGGTATGAACACTGAAGCTTTCTTT
.	.	17	TRBV3-1/TRBV3-2	TRBJ2-5	CASSQGAAGRNQETQYF	TGTGCCAGCAGCCAAGGAGCGGCGGGGCGAAACCAAGAGACCCAGTACTTC
.	.	12	TRBV12-3/TRBV12-4	TRBJ1-1	CASSLGEDGAFF	TGTGCCAGCAGTTTAGGGGAGGACGGAGCTTTCTTT
.	.	13	TRBV28	TRBJ1-4	CASSVQVREKLFF	TGTGCCAGCAGTGTTCAGGTTCGGGAAAAACTGTTTTTT
.	.	11	TRBV2	TRBJ2-5	CASSRGETQYF	TGTGCCAGCAGTCGGGGTGAGACCCAGTACTTC
.	.	15	TRBV5-1	TRBJ1-2	CASSSRGGALYGYTF	TGCGCCAGCAGCTCTCGAGGGGGGGCACTCTATGGCTACACCTTC
.	.	16	TRBV6-6	TRBJ1-5	CASIRAEPISNQPQHF	TGTGCCAGCATCAGGGCGGAACCTATAAGCAATCAGCCCCAGCATTTT
.	TRBD1	15	TRBV24-1	TRBJ2-2	CATSKGTGDTGELFF	TGTGCCACCAGTAAGGGGACAGGGGACACCGGGGAGCTGTTTTTT
.	TRBD1	16	TRBV5-5	TRBJ2-7	CASSSPGQGGAYEQYF	TGTGCCAGCAGCTCACCGGGACAGGGAGGGGCCTACGAGCAGTACTTC
.	TRBD1	16	TRBV6-1	TRBJ2-7	CASSEFYGQGPYEQYF	TGTGCCAGCAGTGAATTCTACGGACAGGGTCCCTACGAGCAGTACTTC
.	TRBD1	18	TRBV24-1	TRBJ2-3	CATSDVPGGRGIPDTQYF	TGTGCCACCAGTGATGTCCCGGGCGGCAGGGGGATTCCCGATACGCAGTATTTT
.	.	13	TRBV12-3/TRBV12-4	TRBJ1-2	CASSFALNYGYTF	TGTGCCAGCAGTTTTGCTCTAAACTATGGCTACACCTTC
.	TRBD1	13	TRBV3-1/TRBV3-2	TRBJ1-1	CASSRDRTGEAFF	TGTGCCAGCAGCCGAGACAGGACAGGGGAAGCTTTCTTT
few	.	13	TRBV10-3	TRBJ1-1	CAISEAHEAEAFF	TGTGCCATCAGTGAGGCCCATGAGGCTGAAGCTTTCTTT
.	.	13	TRBV27	TRBJ2-1	CASSLWAPNEQFF	TGTGCCAGCAGTTTATGGGCCCCCAATGAGCAGTTCTTC
.	.	16	TRBV5-5	TRBJ2-3	CASSFEARIDTDTQYF	TGTGCCAGCAGCTTTGAGGCACGCATTGACACAGATACGCAGTATTTT
once	TRBD1	15	TRBV7-2	TRBJ2-1	CASSLDRGRNNEQFF	TGTGCCAGCAGCTTAGACAGGGGGCGAAACAATGAGCAGTTCTTC
.	.	15	TRBV14	TRBJ1-1	CASSQVDKLNTEAFF	TGTGCCAGCAGCCAAGTAGACAAACTGAACACTGAAGCTTTCTTT
.	TRBD1	15	TRBV6-1	TRBJ1-4	CASSEQGAGDEKLFF	TGTGCCAGCAGTGAACAGGGGGCAGGGGATGAAAAACTGTTTTTT
.	TRBD1	14	TRBV28	TRBJ2-4	CASTSLGTGSIQYF	TGTGCCAGCACCTCACTCGGGACAGGGAGCATTCAGTACTTC
.	TRBD1	14	TRBV25-1	TRBJ2-1	CASSGDRDYNEQFF	TGTGCCAGCAGTGGGGACAGGGACTACAATGAGCAGTTCTTC
.	.	14	TRBV7-9	TRBJ2-5	CASSRVALQETQYF	TGTGCCAGCAGCCGGGTGGCACTCCAAGAGACCCAGTACTTC
many	.	14	TRBV30	TRBJ1-1	CAWRKGGEPTEAFF	TGTGCCTGGAGAAAAGGAGGGGAGCCGACTGAAGCTTTCTTT
.	TRBD1	14	TRBV7-9	TRBJ1-2	CASSLDQGAGGYTF	TGTGCCAGCAGCTTAGATCAGGGGGCGGGCGGCTACACCTTC
.	TRBD1	16	TRBV7-3	TRBJ1-2	CASSRTPGGTHYGYTF	TGTGCCAGCAGCCGCACCCCAGGGGGCACCCACTATGGCTACACCTTC
.	.	12	TRBV12-3/TRBV12-4	TRBJ1-1	CASSPRRAEAFF	TGTGCCAGCAGTCCTAGGAGGGCTGAAGCTTTCTTT
.	.	15	TRBV5-1	TRBJ1-4	CASSRDGGANEKLFF	TGCGCCAGCAGCCGCGATGGAGGGGCTAATGAAAAACTGTTTTTT
.	.	15	TRBV5-1	TRBJ1-1	CASSLSGTQNTEAFF	TGCGCCAGCAGCTTATCCGGGACACAGAACACTGAAGCTTTCTTT
.	.	14	TRBV5-6	TRBJ1-4	CASSRTERNEKLFF	TGTGCCAGCAGCCGGACAGAGAGGAATGAAAAACTGTTTTTT
.	TRBD2	19	TRBV3-1/TRBV3-2	TRBJ2-2	CASSPLALSGGARTGELFF	TGTGCCAGCAGCCCCTTGGCTCTAAGCGGGGGGGCCCGTACCGGGGAGCTGTTTTTT
.	.	14	TRBV6-6	TRBJ1-5	CASSYGQGNQPQHF	TGTGCCAGCAGTTACGGGCAGGGGAATCAGCCCCAGCATTTT
.	TRBD1	17	TRBV5-1	TRBJ2-7	CASSLASGTGGFYEQYF	TGCGCCAGCAGCTTGGCCTCAGGGACAGGGGGCTTCTACGAGCAGTACTTC